This entry describes one TCR beta chain. Its specificity is not known. This record comes from a study of graft-versus-host responses after intestinal transplantation. Study background: Isolated intestinal, liver-intestinal, or multivisceral transplants had been given to the recipients. Every recipient underwent anti-thymocyte globulin induction, then tacrolimus and steroids for three to four years. Whole-study results and caveats: Early post-transplant HvG declines tracked with peak circulating GvH clone levels. Researchers found GvH clones in recipient marrow, and some showed up first in ileum or blood.

Some clones are missing from TCRdb's copy, which holds only in-frame ones; the method was immunoSEQ multiplex PCR. This table holds 45,000 to 55,000 clones, approximately 92% found once. The CDR3 has 15 residues. Germline CDR1 is MDHEN and CDR2 is SYDVKM. V was trimmed by 7 bases and J by 6 bases, leaving 19 bases between them. The genes are TRBV28 and TRBJ1-5, with D perhaps matching TRBD1 (6 bases). The source was PBMCs, collected around 27 months after a first intestinal transplant, on the day of a second. This receptor was obtained from a human patient who received an intestinal transplant, so some T cells may come from the graft donor. The CDR3 DNA follows: TGTGCCAGCACCACTAGGGGGGCGGGATCTCAGCCCCAGCATTTT. This encodes CASTTRGAGSQPQHF.